This entry describes one TCR beta chain. Data came from immunoSEQ multiplex PCR; TCRdb stores just in-frame clones and leaves some out. The sample has approximately 260,000 clones, around nine tenths seen once. This entry is derived from a study of blood T cell repertoires in COVID-19. Study information: Samples taken during acute and convalescent COVID-19 were collected in the United States, Italy and Spain. In each case, the material was cDNA or gDNA derived from T cells, B-cell-depleted T cells, or PBMCs.

Germline values: CDR1 MDHEN, CDR2 SYDVKM. This CDR3 is built from 14 residues. Deletions cut 7 bases from V and 8 bases from J, with 15 bases between. Enrolled during active infection, Seattle patients were then followed longitudinally. Sequenced material: peripheral blood. The sequence was collected from a woman between 65 and 79 years old with COVID-19, enrolled during active disease. The V gene is TRBV28, the J gene TRBJ1-6, with D perhaps TRBD1 (6 bases). CDR3: CASTQLQGYSPLHF. The CDR3 DNA sequence: TGTGCCAGCACTCAACTGCAGGGGTATTCACCCCTCCACTTT.